The T cell receptor (beta chain) under discussion was sequenced for a study of T cells in Graves' hyperthyroidism and ophthalmopathy. Amplified TCR beta CDR3 regions came from RNA transcripts. Researchers ran a first-round RT-PCR on the TCR CDR3 using the HTBI primer set. TCRdb re-derived calls from the multiplex PCR reads in MiXCR, one entry per CDR3 protein. The sample contains approximately 490,000 distinct CDR3 sequences, about 22% of which appear only once. Findings and caveats of the study: In the blood, most expanded thyroid clonotypes above 0.001 appeared as well.

This clonotype was detected many times. Its antigen remains unknown. The specimen was blood. The receptor was derived from a woman aged 65 to 85 with Graves' ophthalmopathy.

In nucleotides, the CDR3 is TGCAGTGCTCCCAGGGGGTTAGAAGCTTTCTTT. Translating it yields CSAPRGLEAFF. This sequence joins TRBV20-1 and TRBJ1-1, with 7 nucleotides matching TRBD1. Germline trimming cut 5 bases from V and 8 bases from J; bases unmatched to any gene: 5. Germline V gene sequence: CDR1 DFQATT, CDR2 SNEGSKA (reference sequence). The CDR3 has 11 amino acids.